The 20 T cell receptor delta chains below were found in one sample sequenced in a study of gamma-delta T cells after stem cell transplantation. TCRdb re-called the RT-PCR reads via CATT. The sample includes under 3,000 delta-chain clones, around 2.5% of them seen just once. The sample comprised gamma-delta T cells. The receptors shown here come from a human donor. It is not recorded whose cells these are; they may come from a transplant donor.

As concerns this clone: The protein TCRdb lists belongs to a much larger clone and differs from this DNA's translation at residue 7, which points to a read error; the protein shown is made from the DNA. This chain uses TRDV2 with TRDJ1, with 11 bases lining up with TRDD3. Trimming cost V 3 bases and J 9 bases; bases outside gene matches: 11. The CDR3 covers 15 residues. Germline V CDR1 and CDR2: GEAIGNYY, EKD. The CDR3 coding sequence is TGTGCCTGTGACGTCCTTATTGGGGGATACGCGGAACTCATCTTT. Amino acid sequence: CACDVLIGGYAELIF.

The table lists this clone with a few counts. This DNA's translation differs at residue 5 from TCRdb's protein, which comes from a much larger clone; a read error is likely, and the protein shown is translated from the DNA. The V and J genes are TRDV2 and TRDJ3, with TRDD3 matching 11 bases. Germline CDR1 and CDR2: GEAIGNYY and EKD. This CDR3 spans 18 amino acids. V lost 3 bases to trimming and J lost 2 bases; unmatched junction nucleotides: 5. CDR3 bases: TGTGCCTGTGACTCGATACTGGGGGATACCTGGGACACCCGACAGATGTTTTTC. Protein: CACDSILGDTWDTRQMFF.

The gene calls are TRDV2 and TRDJ3, with 8 positions matching TRDD3. V gave up 0 bases and J gave up 0 bases; unmatched junction bases: 9. This CDR3 contains 20 residues. Germline-derived CDR1 and CDR2 are GEAIGNYY and EKD. CDR3 protein: CACDTVLGDDSSWDTRQMFF. The DNA for the CDR3 is TGTGCCTGTGACACCGTTCTGGGGGACGACAGCTCCTGGGACACCCGACAGATGTTTTTC.

In this sample, this clone turned up a few times. The V and J genes are TRDV2 and TRDJ1, with 12 nucleotides matching TRDD3. The germline V gene has CDR1 GEAIGNYY and CDR2 EKD. This CDR3 comprises 18 residues. V lost 0 bases to trimming and J lost 3 bases; unmatched junction nucleotides: 10. The CDR3 protein is CACDTVAASGGYADKLIF. CDR3 nucleotides: TGTGCCTGTGACACCGTTGCCGCATCTGGGGGATACGCCGATAAACTCATCTTT.

A few counts support this clone. This clone may be a read error of a much larger clone one base away. The chain employs TRDV2 and TRDJ1, with D uncertain. The CDR3 is 14 amino acids. The germline V gene encodes CDR1 GEAIGNYY and CDR2 EKD. In nucleotides, the CDR3 is TGTGCCCGTGACATCTTACGGAACGCCGATAAACTCATCTTT. Its translation: CARDILRNADKLIF.

This clone was seen more than once but under ten times. A far larger clone is one nucleotide away, so this likely arose from a read error. CDR3 in amino acids: CARDPLGGYDTDKLIF. Written as DNA, the CDR3 is TGTGCCCGTGACCCACTGGGGGGATACGACACCGATAAACTCATCTTT. The chain has TRDV2 and TRDJ1; the match to TRDD3 covers 10 bases. Germline-derived CDR1 and CDR2 are GEAIGNYY and EKD. The CDR3 totals 16 residues.

This clone was found a few times. This chain connects TRDV2 to TRDJ1; 10 nucleotides align to TRDD3. This CDR3 is 20 amino acids long. The V gene end was trimmed by 3 bases and the J gene end by 0 bases; junction bases not matched to a gene: 18. The germline gives CDR1 GEAIGNYY, CDR2 EKD. CDR3 DNA sequence: TGTGCCTGTGACCTAGTCAGGGGGGATACGACGCATCAGTACACCGATAAACTCATCTTT. Amino acids: CACDLVRGDTTHQYTDKLIF.

The gene calls are TRDV2 and TRDJ3, with 8 bases lining up with TRDD3. The germline V gene has CDR1 GEAIGNYY and CDR2 EKD. The CDR3 is 20 amino acids. J lost 1 base, V lost 1 base, and 11 bases had no gene match. CDR3 DNA sequence: TGTGCCTGTGACACGGTTGAAGGGATACGCGTTTCCTGGGACACCCGACAGATGTTTTTC. It encodes CACDTVEGIRVSWDTRQMFF.

This clone was counted a few times. A far larger clone is just one base off, so this is likely a read error. Other nucleotide sequences in the sample specify the same CDR3. The rearrangement joins TRDV1 to TRDJ1; TRDD3 aligns across 9 bases. V trimming: 4 bases; J trimming: 2 bases; junction bases outside the gene matches: 14. In germline, CDR1 is TSWWSYY, CDR2 QGS. The CDR3 runs to 18 residues. CDR3 in amino acids: CALGAFPLVLGETDKLIF. CDR3 sequence (DNA): TGTGCTCTTGGGGCCTTCCCACTAGTACTGGGGGAGACCGATAAACTCATCTTT.

This clone appeared a few times. TCRdb's protein for this DNA is that of a much larger clone and differs from the translation at residue 9, likely a read error; the protein shown is the DNA translation. This chain uses TRDV2 with TRDJ1; TRDD3 matches at 7 bases. CDR1 is GEAIGNYY and CDR2 is EKD in the germline V gene. The CDR3 extends over 18 amino acids. With V trimmed by 3 bases and J by 2 bases, 17 bases remained unmatched. The CDR3 sequence is CACDSLGPRDTWTDKLIF. In DNA, the CDR3 is TGTGCCTGTGACTCCCTCGGACCGAGGGATACTTGGACCGATAAACTCATCTTT.

Relative to its sample, this clone is medium-sized. The same CDR3 can be traced to other DNA sequences in this sample. V is TRDV2 and J is TRDJ1; D unresolved. Germline CDR1 reads GEAIGNYY; CDR2 reads EKD. V was clipped by 3 bases and J by 2 bases, with 21 bases between them. CDR3 length equals 17 residues. The CDR3 DNA is TGTGCCTGTGACCCTCTTTCGGTTGAGTACCCGACCGATAAACTCATCTTT. It codes for CACDPLSVEYPTDKLIF.

This clone was counted between two and nine times. V is TRDV2 and J is TRDJ1; TRDD3 matches at 11 bases. The CDR3 spans 20 residues. The J segment lost 5 bases and the V segment lost 0 bases, leaving 19 bases of the junction unmatched. Germline V gene data show CDR1 as GEAIGNYY and CDR2 as EKD. The CDR3 DNA follows: TGTGCCTGTGACACCGTTGCTGGGGGATACAGCCGGGCTGTCGCTGATAAACTCATCTTT. It is translated as CACDTVAGGYSRAVADKLIF.

In its sample, this clone was seen a few times. Compared with germline, one end of the junction differs, possibly owing to a read error. The sample carries other DNA sequences with the same CDR3. The rearrangement links TRDV2 to TRDJ3, with TRDD3 identical over 12 bases. Germline V lookup: CDR1 GEAIGNYY, CDR2 EKD. The CDR3 covers 19 residues. The CDR3 is CSCDSILGDTSWDTRQMFF. The CDR3 coding sequence is TGTTCCTGCGACTCGATACTGGGGGATACCTCCTGGGACACCCGACAGATGTTTTTC.

This clone showed up just a few times. It differs at one base from a far larger clone, so likely a read error. This chain connects TRDV2 to TRDJ3; 10 nucleotides line up with TRDD3. Germline loops: CDR1 GEAIGNYY, CDR2 EKD. V gave up 0 bases and J gave up 1 base; unmatched junction bases: 8. CDR3 length: 20 amino acids. CDR3 nucleotide sequence: TGTGCCTGTGACACCGTACCGGGGGATACGGTTTCCTGGGACACCCGACAGATGTTTTTC. It codes for CACDTVPGDTVSWDTRQMFF.

As to this clone: Distinct nucleotide sequences in the sample also encode this CDR3. This chain connects TRDV2 to TRDJ1; 10 bases are a match to TRDD3. In germline, CDR1 is GEAIGNYY, CDR2 EKD. This CDR3 is built from 18 residues. V shed 0 bases and J 0 bases; nucleotides not matched to a gene: 9. CDR3 loop: CACDTVGLGDQHTDKLIF. DNA of the CDR3: TGTGCCTGTGACACCGTAGGACTGGGGGATCAGCACACCGATAAACTCATCTTT.

This clone was observed a handful of times. The chain joins TRDV2 to TRDJ1; 13 nucleotides align to TRDD3. The germline V gene has CDR1 GEAIGNYY and CDR2 EKD. The CDR3 runs 18 residues. V gave up 0 bases and J gave up 0 bases; unmatched junction bases: 6. CDR3 DNA: TGTGCCTGTGACACCGTTACTGGGGGATACGCCTACACCGATAAACTCATCTTT. Translating gives CACDTVTGGYAYTDKLIF.

By its share, this clone is large. The CDR3 protein is CACDTLPTSLGDTAADKLIF. In DNA, the CDR3 is TGTGCCTGTGACACGCTCCCTACGTCCCTGGGGGATACAGCGGCCGATAAACTCATCTTT. The chain couples TRDV2 to TRDJ1; 11 nucleotides agree with TRDD3. The CDR3 is 20 amino acids. Germline CDR1 reads GEAIGNYY; CDR2 reads EKD. The J segment lost 3 bases and the V segment lost 1 base, leaving 18 bases of the junction unmatched.

The chain employs TRDV2 and TRDJ1; 8 nucleotides line up with TRDD3. Germline CDR1 and CDR2: GEAIGNYY and EKD. The CDR3 sequence is 18 residues long. Trimming took 3 bases from V and 1 from J; bases not matched to a gene: 15. The DNA of the CDR3 is TGTGCCTGTGACCCAGTAGCCAGCAGGGATACGTTCACCGATAAACTCATCTTT. This encodes CACDPVASRDTFTDKLIF.

This sequence joins TRDV2 and TRDJ1, with D possibly matching TRDD3 (5 bases). Germline V gene sequence: CDR1 GEAIGNYY, CDR2 EKD. The CDR3 extends over 21 amino acids. Trimming left V 0 bases short and J 0 bases short, with 28 bases between. The CDR3 spells CACDTVTGGPGAQGNTDKLIF. CDR3 in DNA: TGTGCCTGTGACACCGTAACGGGGGGCCCCGGGGCCCAAGGAAACACCGATAAACTCATCTTT.

In regard to this clone: This likely stems from a read error, as it lies one base from a far larger clone. The V call is TRDV2, the J call TRDJ1, with TRDD3 identical over 8 bases. The CDR3 loop spans 16 amino acids. CDR1 GEAIGNYY and CDR2 EKD come from the germline V gene. CDR3 bases: TGTGCCTGTGACACTTTGACTGGGGGGTCCACCTATAAACTCATCTTT. Amino acids: CACDTLTGGSTYKLIF.